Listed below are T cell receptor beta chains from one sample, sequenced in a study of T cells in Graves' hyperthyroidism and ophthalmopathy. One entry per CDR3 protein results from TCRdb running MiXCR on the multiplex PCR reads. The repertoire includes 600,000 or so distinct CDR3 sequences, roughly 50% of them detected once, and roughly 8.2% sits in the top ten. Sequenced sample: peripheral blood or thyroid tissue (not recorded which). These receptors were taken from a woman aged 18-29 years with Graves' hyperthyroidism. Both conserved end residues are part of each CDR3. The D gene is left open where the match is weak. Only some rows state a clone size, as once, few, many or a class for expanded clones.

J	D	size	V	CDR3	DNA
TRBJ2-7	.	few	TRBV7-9	CASSRTEGAYEQYF	TGTGCCAGCAGCCGCACGGAGGGGGCCTACGAGCAGTACTTC
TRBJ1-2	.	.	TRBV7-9	CASSPTGFHYGYTF	TGTGCCAGCAGCCCCACGGGTTTCCACTATGGCTACACCTTC
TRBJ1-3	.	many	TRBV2	CASTSFSGNTIYF	TGTGCCAGCACATCTTTCTCTGGAAACACCATATATTTT
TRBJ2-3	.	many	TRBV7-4	CASSLVGDVGDTQYF	TGTGCCAGCAGCTTAGTGGGAGACGTTGGAGATACGCAGTATTTT
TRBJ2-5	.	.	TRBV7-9	CASTPSPQETQYF	TGTGCCAGCACCCCGAGTCCGCAAGAGACCCAGTACTTC
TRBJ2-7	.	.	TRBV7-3	CASSSMLSGEQYF	TGTGCCAGCAGCTCCATGCTTTCGGGGGAGCAGTACTTC
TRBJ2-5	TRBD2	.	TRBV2	CASNPISGEHQETQYF	TGTGCCAGCAACCCGATTAGCGGGGAACACCAAGAGACCCAGTACTTC
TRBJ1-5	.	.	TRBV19	CASSIPGQKGQPQHF	TGTGCCAGTAGTATTCCGGGGCAGAAAGGCCAGCCCCAGCATTTT
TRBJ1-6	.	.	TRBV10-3	CAILQAGGNNSPLHF	TGTGCCATTCTTCAAGCTGGGGGGAATAATTCACCCCTCCACTTT
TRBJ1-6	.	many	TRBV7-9	CASSLRQSNSPLHF	TGTGCCAGCAGCTTGCGCCAGAGTAATTCACCCCTCCACTTT
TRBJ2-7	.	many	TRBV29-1	CSVEQGGHEQYF	TGCAGCGTTGAGCAAGGGGGGCACGAGCAGTACTTC
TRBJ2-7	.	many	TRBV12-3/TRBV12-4	CASSELNEQYF	TGTGCCAGCAGCGAATTAAACGAGCAGTACTTC
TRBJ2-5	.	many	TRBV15	CATLQEAHLGETQYF	TGTGCCACCCTGCAGGAAGCCCATCTGGGGGAGACCCAGTACTTC
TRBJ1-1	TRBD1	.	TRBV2	CASSFWTGGASTEAFF	TGTGCCAGCAGTTTCTGGACAGGGGGCGCGAGCACTGAAGCTTTCTTT
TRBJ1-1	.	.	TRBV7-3	CASSLTPGWATEAFF	TGTGCCAGCAGCTTAACTCCAGGGTGGGCCACTGAAGCTTTCTTT
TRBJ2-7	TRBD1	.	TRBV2	CASSVIGTGGGYEQYF	TGTGCCAGCAGCGTAATCGGGACAGGGGGAGGCTACGAGCAGTACTTC
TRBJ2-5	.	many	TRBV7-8	CASSSYQGGETQYF	TGTGCCAGCAGCTCGTACCAGGGGGGAGAGACCCAGTACTTC
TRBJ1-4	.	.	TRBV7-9	CASSLTGRINEKLFF	TGTGCCAGCAGCTTGACGGGACGGATTAATGAAAAACTGTTTTTT
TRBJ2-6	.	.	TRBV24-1	CATSDLRALGIGANVLTF	TGTGCCACCAGTGATTTAAGGGCGCTGGGTATCGGGGCCAACGTCCTGACTTTC
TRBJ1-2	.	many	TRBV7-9	CASSLNLLYGYTF	TGTGCCAGCAGCTTGAATCTCCTCTATGGCTACACCTTC
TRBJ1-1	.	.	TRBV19	CASSAGPENTEAFF	TGTGCCAGTAGTGCGGGGCCTGAGAACACTGAAGCTTTCTTT
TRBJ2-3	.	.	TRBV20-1	CSARAGTYSDTQYF	TGCAGTGCTAGAGCAGGGACTTACTCAGATACGCAGTATTTT
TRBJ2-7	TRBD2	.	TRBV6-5	CASSYGLAGSSYEQYF	TGTGCCAGCAGTTACGGGCTAGCGGGGAGCTCCTACGAGCAGTACTTC
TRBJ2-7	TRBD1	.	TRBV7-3	CASSLARQGGTYEQYF	TGTGCCAGCAGCTTAGCCCGACAGGGGGGGACCTACGAGCAGTACTTC
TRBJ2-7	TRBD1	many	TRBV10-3	CAISERTGGTYEQYF	TGTGCCATCAGTGAGAGGACAGGGGGCACCTACGAGCAGTACTTC
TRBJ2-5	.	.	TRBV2	CASSTSNKETQYF	TGTGCCAGCAGTACAAGTAACAAAGAGACCCAGTACTTC
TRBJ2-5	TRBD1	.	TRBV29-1	CSVDRYRGKETQYF	TGCAGCGTTGATCGGTACAGGGGAAAGGAGACCCAGTACTTC
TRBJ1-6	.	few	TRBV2	CASTEGNSPLHF	TGTGCCAGCACCGAAGGGAATTCACCCCTCCACTTT
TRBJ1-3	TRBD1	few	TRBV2	CASSFPGQALSGNTIYF	TGTGCCAGCAGCTTTCCTGGACAGGCCCTCTCTGGAAACACCATATATTTT
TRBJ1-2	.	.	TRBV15	CATSRDRGPDNYGYTF	TGTGCCACCAGCAGAGATCGGGGGCCTGATAACTATGGCTACACCTTC
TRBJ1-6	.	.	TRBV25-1	CAWSVLSGPNSPLHF	TGTGCCTGGAGTGTACTCTCGGGTCCCAATTCACCCCTCCACTTT
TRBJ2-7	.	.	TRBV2	CASSEGGNYYEQYF	TGTGCCAGCAGTGAAGGCGGAAACTACTACGAGCAGTACTTC
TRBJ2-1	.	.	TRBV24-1	CATSDSIDEDEQFF	TGTGCCACCAGTGATTCAATCGACGAGGATGAGCAGTTCTTC
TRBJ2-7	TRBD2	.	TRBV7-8	CASSLGGGSHEQYF	TGTGCCAGCAGCTTAGGGGGCGGGAGCCACGAGCAGTACTTC
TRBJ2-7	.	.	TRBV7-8	CASSMYGSRDEQYF	TGTGCCAGCAGCATGTACGGGTCGAGGGACGAGCAGTACTTC
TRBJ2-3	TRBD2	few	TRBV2	CASKRLAGRGTDTQYF	TGTGCCAGCAAGAGACTAGCGGGACGTGGCACAGATACGCAGTATTTT
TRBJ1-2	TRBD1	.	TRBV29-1	CSVPAGTGDYGYTF	TGCAGCGTGCCCGCCGGGACAGGGGACTATGGCTACACCTTC
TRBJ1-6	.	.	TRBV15	CATSREVGANSPLHF	TGTGCCACCAGCAGAGAAGTAGGGGCTAATTCACCCCTCCACTTT
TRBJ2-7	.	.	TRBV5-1	CASSSNLLVSSYEQYF	TGCGCCAGCAGCTCAAACCTGCTGGTAAGCTCCTACGAGCAGTACTTC
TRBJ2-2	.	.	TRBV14	CASSQFSGELFF	TGTGCCAGCAGCCAATTTAGCGGGGAGCTGTTTTTT
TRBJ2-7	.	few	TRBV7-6	CASSLSPMDYEQYF	TGTGCCAGCAGTCTCTCGCCGATGGACTACGAGCAGTACTTC
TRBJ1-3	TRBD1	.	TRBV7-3	CATAQGQPSGNTIYF	TGTGCCACCGCACAGGGGCAACCCTCTGGAAACACCATATATTTT
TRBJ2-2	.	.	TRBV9	CASSAPGALTGELFF	TGTGCCAGCAGCGCACCAGGGGCCCTCACCGGGGAGCTGTTTTTT
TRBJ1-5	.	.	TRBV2	CAWRVAGSNQPQHF	TGTGCCTGGAGGGTGGCTGGTAGCAATCAGCCCCAGCATTTT
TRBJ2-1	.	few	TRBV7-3	CASSLTTAYNEQFF	TGTGCCAGCAGCTTAACGACTGCCTACAATGAGCAGTTCTTC
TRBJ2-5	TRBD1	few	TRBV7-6	CASSQERENRGAETQYF	TGTGCCAGCAGCCAAGAAAGGGAAAACAGGGGGGCCGAGACCCAGTACTTC
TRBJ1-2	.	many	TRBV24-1	CATSDLSQNYGYTF	TGTGCCACCAGTGATTTGTCTCAGAACTATGGCTACACCTTC
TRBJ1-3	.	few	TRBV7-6	CASSFFLAGNTIYF	TGTGCCAGCAGCTTTTTTCTCGCTGGAAACACCATATATTTT
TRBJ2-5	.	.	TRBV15	CAAGIGGQETQYF	TGTGCCGCGGGGATAGGAGGGCAAGAGACCCAGTACTTC
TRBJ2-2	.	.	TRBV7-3	CASSLSTAMAGELFF	TGTGCCAGCAGCTTATCTACAGCCATGGCCGGGGAGCTGTTTTTT
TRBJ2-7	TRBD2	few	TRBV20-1	CSASQQASGFPYEQYF	TGCAGTGCTAGTCAGCAGGCTAGCGGGTTCCCCTACGAGCAGTACTTC
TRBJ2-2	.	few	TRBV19	CASMDGQNTGELFF	TGTGCCAGTATGGATGGTCAGAACACCGGGGAGCTGTTTTTT